This TCR beta chain is from a study of OX40 agonist ivuxolimab in advanced cancers. Assay used: immunoSEQ multiplex PCR; TCRdb lists only in-frame clones, some missing. Of tens of thousands of clones listed, 80% to 90% are singletons. Patients had blood sampled at baseline and again on cycle 4 day 1 and cycle 7 day 1. Germline V gene sequence: CDR1 SGHRS, CDR2 YFSETQ. CDR3 length equals 13 residues. The V end lost 0 bases, the J end lost 8 bases, and 11 bases lay between the germline ends. J is TRBJ1-2 and V is TRBV5-1; D is undetermined. This TCR derives from an adult with an advanced solid tumor such as melanoma, head and neck, liver or kidney cancer. Specimen: CD4+ or CD8+ T cells sorted from blood, collected in a trial of the OX40 agonist ivuxolimab. In DNA, the CDR3 is TGCGCCAGCAGCTTGGATGGGGAGAGAGGCTACACCTTC. It yields the protein CASSLDGERGYTF.